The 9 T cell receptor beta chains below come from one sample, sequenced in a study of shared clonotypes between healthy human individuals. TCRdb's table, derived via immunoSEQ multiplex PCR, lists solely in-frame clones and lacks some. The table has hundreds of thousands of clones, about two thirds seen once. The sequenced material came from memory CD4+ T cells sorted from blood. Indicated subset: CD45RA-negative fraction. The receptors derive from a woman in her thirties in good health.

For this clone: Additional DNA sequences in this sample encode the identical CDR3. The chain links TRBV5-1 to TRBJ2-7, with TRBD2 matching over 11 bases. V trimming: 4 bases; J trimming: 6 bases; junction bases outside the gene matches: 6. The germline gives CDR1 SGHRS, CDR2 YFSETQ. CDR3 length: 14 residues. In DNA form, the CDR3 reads TGCGCCAGCAGCACCGGGACTAGCGGTCTCGAGCAGTACTTC. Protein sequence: CASSTGTSGLEQYF.

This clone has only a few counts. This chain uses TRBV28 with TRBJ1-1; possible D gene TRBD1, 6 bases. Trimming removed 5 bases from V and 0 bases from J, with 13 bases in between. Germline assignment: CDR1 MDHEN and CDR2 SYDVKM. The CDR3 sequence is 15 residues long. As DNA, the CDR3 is TGTGCCAGCAGTACCGGGACAAACTTGAACACTGAAGCTTTCTTT. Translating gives CASSTGTNLNTEAFF.

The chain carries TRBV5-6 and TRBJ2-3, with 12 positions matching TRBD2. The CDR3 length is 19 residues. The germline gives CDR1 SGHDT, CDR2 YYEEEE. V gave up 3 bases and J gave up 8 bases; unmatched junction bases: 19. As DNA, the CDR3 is TGTGCCAGCAGCTCGACAGGGAACTCGCCTAGCGGGAGGGCCGGTACGCAGTATTTT. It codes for CASSSTGNSPSGRAGTQYF. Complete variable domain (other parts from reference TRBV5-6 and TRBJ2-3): DAGVTQSPTHLIKTRGQQVTLRCSPKSGHDTVSWYQQALGQGPQFIFQYYEEEERQRGNFPDRFSGHQFPNYSSELNVNALLLGDSALYLCASSSTGNSPSGRAGTQYFGPGTRLTVL.

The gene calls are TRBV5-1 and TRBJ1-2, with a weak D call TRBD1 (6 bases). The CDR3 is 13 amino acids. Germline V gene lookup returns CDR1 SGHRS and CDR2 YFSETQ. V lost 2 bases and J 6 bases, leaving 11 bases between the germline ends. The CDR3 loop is CASSLTGSDGYTF. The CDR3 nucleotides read TGCGCCAGCAGCTTAACAGGGTCGGATGGCTACACCTTC.

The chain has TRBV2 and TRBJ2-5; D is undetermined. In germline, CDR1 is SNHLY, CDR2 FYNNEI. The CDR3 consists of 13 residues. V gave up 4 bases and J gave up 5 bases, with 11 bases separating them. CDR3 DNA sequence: TGTGCCAGCAGTGGACTGGGTTCGGAGACCCAGTACTTC. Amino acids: CASSGLGSETQYF.

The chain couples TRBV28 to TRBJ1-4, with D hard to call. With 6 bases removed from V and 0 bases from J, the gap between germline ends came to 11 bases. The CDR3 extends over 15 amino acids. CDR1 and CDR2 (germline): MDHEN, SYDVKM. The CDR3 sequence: CASSRTPTTNEKLFF. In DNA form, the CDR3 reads TGTGCCAGCAGCCGGACTCCTACAACTAATGAAAAACTGTTTTTT.

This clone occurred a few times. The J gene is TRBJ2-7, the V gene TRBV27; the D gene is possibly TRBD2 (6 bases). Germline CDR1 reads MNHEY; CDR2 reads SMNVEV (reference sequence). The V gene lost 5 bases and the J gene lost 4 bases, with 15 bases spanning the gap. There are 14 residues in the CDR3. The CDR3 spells CASSPRGAYYEQYF. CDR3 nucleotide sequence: TGTGCCAGCAGTCCCCGCGGGGCATATTACGAGCAGTACTTC.

CDR3 sequence reads: CASSLPGQGNYGYTF. The CDR3 DNA is TGTGCCAGCAGCTTGCCGGGACAGGGAAACTATGGCTACACCTTC. The rearrangement uses TRBV25-1 and TRBJ1-2, with TRBD1 matching over 9 bases. This CDR3 is 15 amino acids long. CDR1 is MGHDK and CDR2 is SYGVNS in the germline V gene. After removal of 6 bases from V and 2 bases from J, the junction contained 7 bases not matched to a gene.

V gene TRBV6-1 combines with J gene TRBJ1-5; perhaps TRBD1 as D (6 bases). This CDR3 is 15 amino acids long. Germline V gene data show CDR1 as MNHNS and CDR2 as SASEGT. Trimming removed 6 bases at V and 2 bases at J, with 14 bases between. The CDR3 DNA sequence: TGTGCCAGCAGCCGGAGGGGGATACGCAATCAGCCCCAGCATTTT. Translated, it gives CASSRRGIRNQPQHF.